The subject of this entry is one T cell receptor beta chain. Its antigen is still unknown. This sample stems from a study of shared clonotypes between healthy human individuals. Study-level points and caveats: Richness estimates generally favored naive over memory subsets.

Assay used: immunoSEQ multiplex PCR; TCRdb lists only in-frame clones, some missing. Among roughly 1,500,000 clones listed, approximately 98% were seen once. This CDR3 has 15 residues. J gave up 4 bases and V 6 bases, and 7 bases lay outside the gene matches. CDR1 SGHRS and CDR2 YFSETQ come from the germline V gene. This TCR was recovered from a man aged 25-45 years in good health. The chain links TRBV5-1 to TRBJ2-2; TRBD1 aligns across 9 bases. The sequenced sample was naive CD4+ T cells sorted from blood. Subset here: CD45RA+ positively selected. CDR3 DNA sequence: TGCGCCAGCATGGAGGGACAGGGAGCCACCGGGGAGCTGTTTTTT. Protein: CASMEGQGATGELFF.